This TCR beta chain was identified in a study of cytomegalovirus exposure and HLA in healthy donors. The wider study: From HLA-typed donors, an early data release held some 80 million unique TCRs. Overall study results and limits: What a later analysis showed was that several of the most significant clusters appeared linked to common viral pathogens.

Unmatched junction bases numbered 13, after V lost 1 base and J lost 11 bases. The CDR3 contains 15 residues. CDR1 is KGHSH and CDR2 is LQKENI in the germline V gene. This clone was counted only a few times. The target antigen is unknown. Primers included in the PCR were 60 Vbeta and 13 Jbeta primers. The repertoire was sequenced with immunoSEQ multiplex PCR; TCRdb's copy has only in-frame clones and lacks some. This sample has 150,000 to 200,000 clones; about 77% occur once, and the top ten carry 2% to 2.5%. J is TRBJ2-7 and V is TRBV18, with 8 bases that match TRBD1. The sequencing input was PBMCs. The TCR originated in a woman aged 25-40 years in good health and CMV-seropositive. The CDR3 sequence: CASSPRGTGLHNEYF. In nucleotides, the CDR3 is TGTGCCAGCTCACCACGGGGGACAGGTCTTCACAACGAGTACTTC.